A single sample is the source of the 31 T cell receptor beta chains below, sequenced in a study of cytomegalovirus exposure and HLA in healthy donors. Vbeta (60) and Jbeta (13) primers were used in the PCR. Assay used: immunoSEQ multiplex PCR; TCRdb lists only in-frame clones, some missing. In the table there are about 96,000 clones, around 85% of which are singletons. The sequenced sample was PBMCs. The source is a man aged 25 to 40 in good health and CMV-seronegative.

CDR3 protein: CASKSRDISNQPQHF. CDR3 in DNA: TGTGCCAGTAAGTCCCGGGATATTAGCAATCAGCCCCAGCATTTT. The chain combines TRBV19 with TRBJ1-5; D is unresolved. CDR1 and CDR2 from the germline V gene are LNHDA and SQIVND (reference sequence). Trimming cost V 7 bases and J 0 bases, with 13 bases left between them. The CDR3 contains 15 residues.

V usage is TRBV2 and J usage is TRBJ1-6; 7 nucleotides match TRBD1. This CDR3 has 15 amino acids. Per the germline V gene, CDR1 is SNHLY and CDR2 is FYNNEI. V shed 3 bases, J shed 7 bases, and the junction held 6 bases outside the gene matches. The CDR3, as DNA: TGTGCCAGCAGTGATAACCAGGGGGAGAATTCACCCCTCCACTTT. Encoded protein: CASSDNQGENSPLHF. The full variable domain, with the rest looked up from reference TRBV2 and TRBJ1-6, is EPEVTQTPSHQVTQMGQEVILRCVPISNHLYFYWYRQILGQKVEFLVSFYNNEISEKSEIFDDQFSVERPDGSNFTLKIRSTKLEDSAMYFCASSDNQGENSPLHFGNGTRLTVT.

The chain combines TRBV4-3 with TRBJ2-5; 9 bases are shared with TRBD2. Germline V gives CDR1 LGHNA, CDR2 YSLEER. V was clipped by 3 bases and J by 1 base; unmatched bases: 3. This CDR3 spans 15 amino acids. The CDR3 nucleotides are TGCGCCAGCAGCCAGTCGCGGGGGGGCCAAGAGACCCAGTACTTC. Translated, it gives CASSQSRGGQETQYF.

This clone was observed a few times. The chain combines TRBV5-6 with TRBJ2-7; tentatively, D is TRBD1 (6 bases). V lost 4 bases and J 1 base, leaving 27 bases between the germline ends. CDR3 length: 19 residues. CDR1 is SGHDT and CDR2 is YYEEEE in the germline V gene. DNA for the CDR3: TGTGCCAGCAGCCAGGCTTTTGGGGGCTACGTACGTGGGTCCTACGAGCAGTACTTC. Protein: CASSQAFGGYVRGSYEQYF.

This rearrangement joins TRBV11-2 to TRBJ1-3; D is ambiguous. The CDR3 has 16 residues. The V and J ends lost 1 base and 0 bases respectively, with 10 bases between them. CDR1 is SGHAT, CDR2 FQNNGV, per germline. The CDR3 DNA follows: TGTGCCAGCAGCTTAGGCCACGGCGGCTCTGGAAACACCATATATTTT. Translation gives CASSLGHGGSGNTIYF.

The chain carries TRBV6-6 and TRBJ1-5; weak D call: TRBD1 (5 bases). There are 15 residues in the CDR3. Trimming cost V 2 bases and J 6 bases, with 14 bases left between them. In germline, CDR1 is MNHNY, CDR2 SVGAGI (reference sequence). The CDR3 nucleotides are TGTGCCAGCAGTTACAGCGGGGGGATAAGTCAGCCCCAGCATTTT. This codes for CASSYSGGISQPQHF.

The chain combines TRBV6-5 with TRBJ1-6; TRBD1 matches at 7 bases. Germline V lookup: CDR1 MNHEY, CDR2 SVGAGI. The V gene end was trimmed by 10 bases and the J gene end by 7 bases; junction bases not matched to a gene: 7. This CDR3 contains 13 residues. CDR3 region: CATAKQGNSPLHF. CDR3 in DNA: TGTGCCACCGCCAAACAGGGGAATTCACCCCTCCACTTT.

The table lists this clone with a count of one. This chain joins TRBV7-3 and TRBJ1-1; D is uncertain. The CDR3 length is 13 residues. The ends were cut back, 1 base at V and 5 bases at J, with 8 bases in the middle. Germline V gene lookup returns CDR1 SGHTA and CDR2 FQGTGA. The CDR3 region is CASSLSSSTEAFF. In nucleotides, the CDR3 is TGTGCCAGCAGCTTAAGTTCGAGTACTGAAGCTTTCTTT.

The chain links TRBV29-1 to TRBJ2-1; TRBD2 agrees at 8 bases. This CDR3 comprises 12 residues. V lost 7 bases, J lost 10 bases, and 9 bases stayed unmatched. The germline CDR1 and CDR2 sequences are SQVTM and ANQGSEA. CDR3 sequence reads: CSARGGDREQFF. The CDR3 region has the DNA TGCAGCGCCCGGGGGGGGGATCGCGAGCAGTTCTTC.

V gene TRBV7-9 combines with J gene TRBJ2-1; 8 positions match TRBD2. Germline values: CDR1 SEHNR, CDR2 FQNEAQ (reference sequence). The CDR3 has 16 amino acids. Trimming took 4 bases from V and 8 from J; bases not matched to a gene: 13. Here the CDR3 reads CASSSGGLDTIYEQFF. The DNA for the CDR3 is TGTGCCAGCAGCTCTGGGGGACTAGATACGATCTATGAGCAGTTCTTC.

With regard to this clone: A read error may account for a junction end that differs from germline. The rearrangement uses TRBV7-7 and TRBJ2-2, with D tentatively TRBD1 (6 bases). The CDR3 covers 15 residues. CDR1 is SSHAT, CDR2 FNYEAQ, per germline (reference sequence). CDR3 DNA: TGTGCTAGCAGCTTCGGGACAACGAACACCGGGGAGCTGTTTTTT. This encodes CASSFGTTNTGELFF.

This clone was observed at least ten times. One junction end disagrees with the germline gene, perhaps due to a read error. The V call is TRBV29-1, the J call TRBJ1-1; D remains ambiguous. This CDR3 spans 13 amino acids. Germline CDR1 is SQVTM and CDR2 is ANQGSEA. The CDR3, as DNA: TGCAGCGTTGATGAGTGGGCGAGTGAGATTTTGGTCTTT. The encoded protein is CSVDEWASEILVF.

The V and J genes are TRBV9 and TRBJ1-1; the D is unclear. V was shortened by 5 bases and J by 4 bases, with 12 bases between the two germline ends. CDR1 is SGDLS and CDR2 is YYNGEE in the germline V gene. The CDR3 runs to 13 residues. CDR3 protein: CASRPPVGTEAFF. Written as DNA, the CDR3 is TGTGCCAGCAGGCCCCCCGTCGGCACTGAAGCTTTCTTT.

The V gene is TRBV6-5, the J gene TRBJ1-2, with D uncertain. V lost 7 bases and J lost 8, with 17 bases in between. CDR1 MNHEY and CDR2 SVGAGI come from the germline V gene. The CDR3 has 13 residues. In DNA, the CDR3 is TGTGCCAGCATCGACCCAGTCTGGAGGGGCTACACCTTC. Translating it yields CASIDPVWRGYTF.

CDR3 DNA sequence: TGCGCCAGCAGCCGAAATCCCCGAACTCTAGCGGGGGCCCGCACAGATACGCAGTATTTT. It is translated as CASSRNPRTLAGARTDTQYF. The rearrangement links TRBV5-1 to TRBJ2-3; 10 bases are shared with TRBD2. The germline gives CDR1 SGHRS, CDR2 YFSETQ. CDR3 length: 20 residues. V lost 4 bases, J lost 1 base, and 18 bases stayed unmatched.

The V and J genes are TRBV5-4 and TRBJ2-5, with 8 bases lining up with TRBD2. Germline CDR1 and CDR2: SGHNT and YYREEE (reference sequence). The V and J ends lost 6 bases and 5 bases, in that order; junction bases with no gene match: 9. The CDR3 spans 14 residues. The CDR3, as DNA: TGTGCCAGCAATACGGGGGGGGCGGGCGAGACCCAGTACTTC. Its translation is CASNTGGAGETQYF.

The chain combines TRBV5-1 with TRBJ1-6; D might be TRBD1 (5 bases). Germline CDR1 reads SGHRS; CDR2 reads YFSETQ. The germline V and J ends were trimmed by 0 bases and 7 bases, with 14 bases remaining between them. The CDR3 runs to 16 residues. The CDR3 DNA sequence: TGCGCCAGCAGCTTGGGGGGCGCGGTGGGAAATTCACCCCTCCACTTT. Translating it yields CASSLGGAVGNSPLHF.

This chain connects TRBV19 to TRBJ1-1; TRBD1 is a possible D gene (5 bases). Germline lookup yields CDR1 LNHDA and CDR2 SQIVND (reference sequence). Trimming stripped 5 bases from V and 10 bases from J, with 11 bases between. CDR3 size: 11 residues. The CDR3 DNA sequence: TGTGCCAGTAGTCTCTCGGGGGGAGCTTTCTTT. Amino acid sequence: CASSLSGGAFF.

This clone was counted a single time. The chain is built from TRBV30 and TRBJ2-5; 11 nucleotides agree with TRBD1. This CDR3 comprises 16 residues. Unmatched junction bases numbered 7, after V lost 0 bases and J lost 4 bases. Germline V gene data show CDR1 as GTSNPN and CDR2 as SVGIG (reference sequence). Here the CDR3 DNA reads TGTGCCTGGAGTGTCGGGACAGGGGGAATGGTAGAGACCCAGTACTTC. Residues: CAWSVGTGGMVETQYF.

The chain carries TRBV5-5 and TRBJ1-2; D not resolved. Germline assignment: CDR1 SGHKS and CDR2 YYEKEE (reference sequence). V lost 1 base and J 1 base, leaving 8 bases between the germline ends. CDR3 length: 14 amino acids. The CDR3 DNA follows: TGTGCCAGCAGCTTGTCCCCGAGTAACTATGGCTACACCTTC. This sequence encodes CASSLSPSNYGYTF.

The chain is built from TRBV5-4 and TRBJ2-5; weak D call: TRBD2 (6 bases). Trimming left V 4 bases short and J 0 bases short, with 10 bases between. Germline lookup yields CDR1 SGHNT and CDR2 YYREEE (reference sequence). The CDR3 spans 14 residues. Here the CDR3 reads CASSRGTDQETQYF. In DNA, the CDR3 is TGTGCCAGCAGCCGGGGGACTGACCAAGAGACCCAGTACTTC.

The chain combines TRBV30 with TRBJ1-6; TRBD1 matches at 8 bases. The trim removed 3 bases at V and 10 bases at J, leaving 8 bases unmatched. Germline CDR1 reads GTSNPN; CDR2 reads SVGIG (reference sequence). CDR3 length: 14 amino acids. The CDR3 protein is CAWRSRTGYSPLHF. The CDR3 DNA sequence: TGTGCCTGGAGATCAAGGACAGGGTACTCACCCCTCCACTTT. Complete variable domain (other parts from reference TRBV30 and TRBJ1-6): SQTIHQWPATLVQPVGSPLSLECTVEGTSNPNLYWYRQAAGRGLQLLFYSVGIGQISSEVPQNLSASRPQDRQFILSSKKLLLSDSGFYLCAWRSRTGYSPLHFGNGTRLTVT.

The CDR3 coding sequence is TGTGCCATCAGTGCTAGGGACAGTGCCTACAATGAGCAGTTCTTC. Protein product: CAISARDSAYNEQFF. V gene TRBV10-3 combines with J gene TRBJ2-1; 7 bases align to TRBD1. CDR3 length: 15 residues. After removal of 4 bases from V and 2 bases from J, the junction contained 5 bases not matched to a gene. Germline V gene lookup returns CDR1 ENHRY and CDR2 SYGVKD.

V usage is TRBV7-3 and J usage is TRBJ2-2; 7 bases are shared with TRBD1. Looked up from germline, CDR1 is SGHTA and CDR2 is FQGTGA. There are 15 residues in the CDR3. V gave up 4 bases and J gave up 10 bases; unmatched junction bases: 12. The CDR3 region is CASSSRTGPRQELFF. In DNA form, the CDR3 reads TGTGCCAGCAGCTCCCGGACAGGCCCGAGACAGGAGCTGTTTTTT.

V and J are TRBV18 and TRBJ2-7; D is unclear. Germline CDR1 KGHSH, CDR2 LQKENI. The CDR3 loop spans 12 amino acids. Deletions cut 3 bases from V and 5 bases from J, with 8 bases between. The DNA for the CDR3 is TGTGCCAGCTCACCCCCGACAAACGAGCAGTACTTC. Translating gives CASSPPTNEQYF.

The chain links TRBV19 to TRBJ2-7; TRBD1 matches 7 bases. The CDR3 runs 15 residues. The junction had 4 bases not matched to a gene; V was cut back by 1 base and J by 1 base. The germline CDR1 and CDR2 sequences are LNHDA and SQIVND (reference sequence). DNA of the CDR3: TGTGCCAGTAGTATAGGACAGGGACAATCCTACGAGCAGTACTTC. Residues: CASSIGQGQSYEQYF.

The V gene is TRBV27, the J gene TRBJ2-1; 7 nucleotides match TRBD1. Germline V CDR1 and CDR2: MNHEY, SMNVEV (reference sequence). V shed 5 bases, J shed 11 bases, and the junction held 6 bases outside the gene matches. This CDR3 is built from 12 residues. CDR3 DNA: TGTGCCAGCAGTCCAATACAGGGGAAGCAGTTCTTC. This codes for CASSPIQGKQFF.

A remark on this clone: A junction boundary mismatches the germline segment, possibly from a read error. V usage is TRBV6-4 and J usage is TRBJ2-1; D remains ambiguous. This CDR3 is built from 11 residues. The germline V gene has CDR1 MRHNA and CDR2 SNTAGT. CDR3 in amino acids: CATSEASYMFF. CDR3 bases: TGTGCCACCAGTGAGGCATCTTACATGTTCTTC.

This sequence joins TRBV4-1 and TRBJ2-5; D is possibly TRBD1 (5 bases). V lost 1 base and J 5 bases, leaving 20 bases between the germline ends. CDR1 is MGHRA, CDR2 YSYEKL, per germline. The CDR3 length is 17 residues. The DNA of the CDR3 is TGCGCCAGCAGCCAAGGGGTTGCAGGGTCTCTGGGGGAGACCCAGTACTTC. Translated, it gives CASSQGVAGSLGETQYF.

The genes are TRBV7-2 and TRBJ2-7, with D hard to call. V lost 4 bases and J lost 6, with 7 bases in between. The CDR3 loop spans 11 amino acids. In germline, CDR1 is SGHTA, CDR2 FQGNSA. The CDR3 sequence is CASSSLAEQYF. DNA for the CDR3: TGTGCCAGCAGCTCGTTAGCCGAGCAGTACTTC. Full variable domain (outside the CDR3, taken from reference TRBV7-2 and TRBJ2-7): GAGVSQSPSNKVTEKGKDVELRCDPISGHTALYWYRQSLGQGLEFLIYFQGNSAPDKSGLPSDRFSAERTGGSVSTLTIQRTQQEDSAVYLCASSSLAEQYFGPGTRLTVT.

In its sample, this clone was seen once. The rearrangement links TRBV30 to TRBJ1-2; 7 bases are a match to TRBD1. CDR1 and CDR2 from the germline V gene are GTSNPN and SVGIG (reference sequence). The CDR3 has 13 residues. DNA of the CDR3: TGTGCTCATTCAAGGGACAGAAACTATGGCTACACCTTC. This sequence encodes CAHSRDRNYGYTF.